The 13 T cell receptor beta chains reported below all come from one sample, sequenced in a study of control samples from healthy donors and cancer patients. Method: immunoSEQ multiplex PCR; TCRdb's copy keeps in-frame clones and lacks some. This sample has fewer than 200,000 clones, with roughly 95% found just once. Sequenced material: blood. These receptors all come from a woman in her sixties in good health.

The rearrangement joins TRBV6-6 to TRBJ2-1, with D perhaps assigned TRBD1 or TRBD2 (5 bases each). Germline CDR1 is MNHNY and CDR2 is SVGAGI (reference sequence). Trimming removed 6 bases from V and 8 bases from J, with 17 bases in between. This CDR3 has 14 residues. CDR3 sequence (DNA): TGTGCCAGCAGACTATTATCCCGAGGGGATGAGCAGTTCTTC. Amino acids: CASRLLSRGDEQFF.

There are a few counts of this clone. The chain carries TRBV15 and TRBJ2-6; 10 bases agree with TRBD2. There are 18 residues in the CDR3. Losses at the gene ends were 2 bases for V and 0 bases for J; bases not matched to a gene: 4. The germline V gene has CDR1 LNHNV and CDR2 YYDKDF (reference sequence). CDR3 region: CATSRHSGGGSGANVLTF. CDR3 nucleotides: TGTGCCACCAGCAGACACAGCGGGGGGGGCTCTGGGGCCAACGTCCTGACTTTC.

The chain is built from TRBV4-1 and TRBJ1-2, with 10 bases that match TRBD1. The junction had 5 bases not matched to a gene; V was cut back by 3 bases and J by 4 bases. This CDR3 contains 15 residues. From germline, CDR1 is MGHRA and CDR2 YSYEKL. CDR3 loop: CASSQPGQGIYGYTF. Written as DNA, the CDR3 is TGCGCCAGCAGCCAGCCGGGACAGGGGATCTATGGCTACACCTTC.

The chain has TRBV7-2 and TRBJ1-5; no firm D call. The CDR3 runs 15 residues. Trimming left V 0 bases short and J 4 bases short, with 10 bases between. From germline, CDR1 is SGHTA and CDR2 FQGNSA. DNA for the CDR3: TGTGCCAGCAGCTTAGCGGGTCTACCAAATCAGCCCCAGCATTTT. The encoded protein is CASSLAGLPNQPQHF. The full variable domain, with the rest looked up from reference TRBV7-2 and TRBJ1-5, is GAGVSQSPSNKVTEKGKDVELRCDPISGHTALYWYRQSLGQGLEFLIYFQGNSAPDKSGLPSDRFSAERTGGSVSTLTIQRTQQEDSAVYLCASSLAGLPNQPQHFGDGTRLSIL.

The rearrangement uses TRBV19 and TRBJ1-2; D is ambiguous. V dropped 3 bases and J dropped 4 bases, with 9 bases sitting between them. Germline V gene lookup returns CDR1 LNHDA and CDR2 SQIVND (reference sequence). This CDR3 is 13 amino acids long. CDR3 in DNA: TGTGCCAGTAGTATTCAAGGGATCTATGGCTACACCTTC. Its protein product is CASSIQGIYGYTF.

The chain is built from TRBV9 and TRBJ1-6; no definite D call. Germline-derived CDR1 and CDR2 are SGDLS and YYNGEE. The CDR3 spans 16 residues. The V end lost 4 bases, the J end lost 3 bases, and 14 bases lay between the germline ends. The chain's CDR3 is CASSPHSTLYNSPLHF. The CDR3 bases are TGTGCCAGCAGCCCCCACTCGACACTCTATAATTCACCCCTCCACTTT. The full variable domain, in which reference TRBV9 and TRBJ1-6 provide the parts outside the CDR3, is DSGVTQTPKHLITATGQRVTLRCSPRSGDLSVYWYQQSLDQGLQFLIQYYNGEERAKGNILERFSAQQFPDLHSELNLSSLELGDSALYFCASSPHSTLYNSPLHFGNGTRLTVT.

This chain connects TRBV6-5 to TRBJ2-1; D unclear. Trimming left V 7 bases short and J 5 bases short, with 18 bases between. The CDR3 consists of 15 residues. Germline V gene lookup returns CDR1 MNHEY and CDR2 SVGAGI. The CDR3 loop is CASITNLFDHNEQFF. DNA for the CDR3: TGTGCCAGCATTACAAATTTATTCGACCACAATGAGCAGTTCTTC.

The rearrangement uses TRBV3-1 (or the pseudogene TRBV3-2) and TRBJ1-2, with TRBD1 matching 8 bases. Germline-derived CDR1 and CDR2 are LGHDT and YNNKEL (reference sequence). The CDR3 is 15 amino acids. J gave up 8 bases and V 4 bases, and 12 bases lay outside the gene matches. CDR3 sequence reads: CASSPRGLGDRGYTF. CDR3 bases: TGTGCCAGCAGCCCCCGCGGGCTGGGGGACAGGGGCTACACCTTC.

J is TRBJ1-4 and V is TRBV4-3; TRBD1 matches 11 bases. Trimming at V came to 1 base and at J to 8 bases, leaving 3 bases not matched to a gene. The CDR3 is made up of 15 amino acids. Germline loops: CDR1 LGHNA, CDR2 YSLEER. CDR3 nucleotide sequence: TGCGCCAGCAGCCAAGGGGACAGGGGGGTCGAAAAACTGTTTTTT. Its protein is CASSQGDRGVEKLFF.

This chain connects TRBV19 to TRBJ2-7, with 8 bases matching TRBD2. J gave up 1 base and V 5 bases, and 4 bases lay outside the gene matches. The CDR3 contains 14 residues. Germline V CDR1 and CDR2: LNHDA, SQIVND (reference sequence). The CDR3, as DNA: TGTGCCAGTAGTCTCCTAGCGGGTTCCTACGAGCAGTACTTC. It yields the protein CASSLLAGSYEQYF.

This rearrangement joins TRBV5-1 to TRBJ2-7; the D gene could be TRBD1 or TRBD2 (7 bases each). Trimming removed 4 bases from V and 4 bases from J, with 15 bases in between. From germline, CDR1 is SGHRS and CDR2 YFSETQ. The CDR3 has 14 amino acids. CDR3 in amino acids: CASSPQGGEYEQYF. Written as DNA, the CDR3 is TGCGCCAGCAGCCCGCAGGGGGGGGAGTACGAGCAGTACTTC.

CDR3 nucleotides: TGTGCCAGCACGAACTTGGGACAGGGGAATGAAAAACTGTTTTTT. Translated: CASTNLGQGNEKLFF. The rearrangement uses TRBV7-2 and TRBJ1-4; 10 positions agree with TRBD1. This CDR3 spans 15 amino acids. With V trimmed by 7 bases and J by 5 bases, 7 bases remained unmatched. The V gene's germline CDR1 is SGHTA and CDR2 FQGNSA.

The rearrangement joins TRBV7-9 to TRBJ2-2; D is uncertain. The CDR3 spans 12 residues. Germline V gives CDR1 SEHNR, CDR2 FQNEAQ (reference sequence). V was cut by 5 bases and J by 8 bases, with 9 bases left in between. The CDR3 protein is CASSPTIGELFF. CDR3 in DNA: TGTGCCAGCAGCCCCACAATTGGGGAGCTGTTTTTT.